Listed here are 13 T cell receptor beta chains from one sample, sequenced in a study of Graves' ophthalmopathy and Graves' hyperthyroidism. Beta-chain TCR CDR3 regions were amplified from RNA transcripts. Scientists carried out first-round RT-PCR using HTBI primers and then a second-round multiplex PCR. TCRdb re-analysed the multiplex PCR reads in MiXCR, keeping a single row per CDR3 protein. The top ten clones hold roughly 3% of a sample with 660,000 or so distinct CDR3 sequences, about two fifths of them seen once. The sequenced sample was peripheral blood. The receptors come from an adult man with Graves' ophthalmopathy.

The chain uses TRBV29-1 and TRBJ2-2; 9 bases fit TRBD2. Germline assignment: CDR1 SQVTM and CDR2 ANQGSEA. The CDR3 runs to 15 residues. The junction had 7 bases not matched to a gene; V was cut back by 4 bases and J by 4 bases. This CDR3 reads CSVGDSGRRTGELFF. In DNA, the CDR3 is TGCAGCGTTGGGGACAGCGGGAGGCGCACCGGGGAGCTGTTTTTT.

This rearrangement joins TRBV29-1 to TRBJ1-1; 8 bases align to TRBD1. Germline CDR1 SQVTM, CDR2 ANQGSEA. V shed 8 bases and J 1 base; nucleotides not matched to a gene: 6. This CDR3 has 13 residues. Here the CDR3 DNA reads TGCAGCCTCCGGGACAGGCAGAACACTGAAGCTTTCTTT. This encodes CSLRDRQNTEAFF.

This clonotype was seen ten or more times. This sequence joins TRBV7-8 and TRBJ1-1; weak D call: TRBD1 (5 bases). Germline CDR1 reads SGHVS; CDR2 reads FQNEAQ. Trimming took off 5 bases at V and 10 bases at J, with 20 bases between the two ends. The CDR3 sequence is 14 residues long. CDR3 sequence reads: CASSQDGRGVGAFF. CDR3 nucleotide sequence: TGTGCCAGCAGCCAAGACGGGAGAGGGGTGGGAGCTTTCTTT.

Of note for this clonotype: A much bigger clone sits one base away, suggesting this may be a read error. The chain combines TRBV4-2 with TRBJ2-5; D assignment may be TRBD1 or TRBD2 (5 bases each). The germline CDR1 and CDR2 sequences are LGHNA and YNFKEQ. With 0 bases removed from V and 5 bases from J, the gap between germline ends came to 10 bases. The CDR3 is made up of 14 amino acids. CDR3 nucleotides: TGTGCCAGCAGCCAAGAAAGCAGGGACGAGACCCAGTACTTC. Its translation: CASSQESRDETQYF.

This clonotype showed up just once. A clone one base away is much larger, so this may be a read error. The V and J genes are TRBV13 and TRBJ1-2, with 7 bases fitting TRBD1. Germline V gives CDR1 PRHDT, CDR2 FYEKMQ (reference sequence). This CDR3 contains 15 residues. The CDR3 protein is CAISLGLGTDYGYTF. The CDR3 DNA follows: TGTGCCATCAGCTTAGGCCTTGGGACAGACTATGGCTACACCTTC.

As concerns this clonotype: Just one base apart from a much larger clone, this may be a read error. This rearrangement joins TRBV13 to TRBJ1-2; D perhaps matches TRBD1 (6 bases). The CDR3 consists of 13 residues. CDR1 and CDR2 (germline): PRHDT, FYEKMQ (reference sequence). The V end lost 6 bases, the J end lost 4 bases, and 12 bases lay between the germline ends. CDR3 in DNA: TGTGCCAGCAGAGGGGGAGTGTTCTATGGCTACACCTTC. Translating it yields CASRGGVFYGYTF.

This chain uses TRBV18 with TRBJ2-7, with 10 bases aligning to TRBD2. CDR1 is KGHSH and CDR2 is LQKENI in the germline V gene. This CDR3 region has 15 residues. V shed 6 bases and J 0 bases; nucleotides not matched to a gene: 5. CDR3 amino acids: CASSGLALSSYEQYF. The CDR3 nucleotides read TGTGCCAGCTCGGGACTAGCGCTCAGCTCCTACGAGCAGTACTTC.

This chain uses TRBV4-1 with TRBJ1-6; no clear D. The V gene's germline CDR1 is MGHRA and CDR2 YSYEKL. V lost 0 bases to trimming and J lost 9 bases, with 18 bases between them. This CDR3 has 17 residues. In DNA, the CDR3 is TGCGCCAGCAGCCAAGAAGCGTGGGGAATAAGAATTTCACCCCTCCACTTT. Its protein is CASSQEAWGIRISPLHF.

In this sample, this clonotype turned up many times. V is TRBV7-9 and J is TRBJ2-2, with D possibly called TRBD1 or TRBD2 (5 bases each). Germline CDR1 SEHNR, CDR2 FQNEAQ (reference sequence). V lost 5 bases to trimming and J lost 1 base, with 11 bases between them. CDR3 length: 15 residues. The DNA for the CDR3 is TGTGCCAGCAGCCCAAGGGACCGGAACACCGGGGAGCTGTTTTTT. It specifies CASSPRDRNTGELFF.

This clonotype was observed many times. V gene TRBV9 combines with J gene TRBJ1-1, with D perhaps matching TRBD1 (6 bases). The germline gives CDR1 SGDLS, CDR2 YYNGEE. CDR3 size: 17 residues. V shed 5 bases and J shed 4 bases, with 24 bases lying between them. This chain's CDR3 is CASSGSTSGGLATEAFF. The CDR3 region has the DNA TGTGCCAGCAGTGGTAGTACTTCGGGGGGCCTCGCCACTGAAGCTTTCTTT.

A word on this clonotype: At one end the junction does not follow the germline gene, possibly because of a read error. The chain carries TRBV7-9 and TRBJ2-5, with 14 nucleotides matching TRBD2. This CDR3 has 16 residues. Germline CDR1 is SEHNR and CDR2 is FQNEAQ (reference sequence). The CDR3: CVSSSRLAGGGETQYF. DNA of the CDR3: TGTGTCAGCAGCTCTCGACTAGCGGGGGGGGGAGAGACCCAGTACTTC.

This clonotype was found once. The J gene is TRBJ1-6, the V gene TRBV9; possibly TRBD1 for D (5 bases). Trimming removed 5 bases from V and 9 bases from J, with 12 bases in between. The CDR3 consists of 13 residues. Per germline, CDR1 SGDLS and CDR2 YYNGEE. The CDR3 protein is CASSAGGGSPLHF. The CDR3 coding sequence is TGTGCCAGCAGTGCCGGGGGTGGTTCACCCCTCCACTTT.

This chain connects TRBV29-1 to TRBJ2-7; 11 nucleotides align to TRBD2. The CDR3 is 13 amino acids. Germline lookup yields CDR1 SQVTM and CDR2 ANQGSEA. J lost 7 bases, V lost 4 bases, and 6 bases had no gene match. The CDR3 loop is CSVGLAGNREQYF. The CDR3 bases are TGCAGCGTTGGACTAGCGGGGAATCGGGAGCAGTACTTC.